One and the same sample provided the 22 T cell receptor beta chains below, sequenced in a study of blood T cell repertoires in COVID-19. The method was immunoSEQ multiplex PCR; TCRdb's version includes in-frame clones alone and lacks a portion of them. The data show about 290,000 clones, 89% seen once. Sample: PBMCs or T cells enriched from blood (not recorded which). The receptors stem from a woman between 40 and 55 years old who had recovered from COVID-19.

The chain recombines TRBV4-1 with TRBJ2-1, with 9 nucleotides matching TRBD1. This CDR3 is built from 15 residues. Germline CDR1 and CDR2: MGHRA and YSYEKL. The junction had 8 bases not matched to a gene; V was cut back by 4 bases and J by 7 bases. Here the CDR3 reads CASSRRTGGENEQFF. The CDR3, as DNA: TGCGCCAGCAGCCGACGAACAGGGGGCGAAAATGAGCAGTTCTTC.

The gene calls are TRBV7-2 and TRBJ2-5, with TRBD2 identical over 8 bases. With V trimmed by 2 bases and J by 0 bases, 5 bases remained unmatched. Per the germline V gene, CDR1 is SGHTA and CDR2 is FQGNSA. The CDR3 loop spans 16 amino acids. CDR3 loop: CASSLSGGGHQETQYF. The CDR3 nucleotides are TGTGCCAGCAGCTTATCGGGCGGGGGGCACCAAGAGACCCAGTACTTC.

The V gene is TRBV7-2, the J gene TRBJ2-2; 8 nucleotides line up with TRBD1. Losses at the gene ends were 3 bases for V and 5 bases for J; bases not matched to a gene: 8. Germline CDR1 is SGHTA and CDR2 is FQGNSA. The CDR3 length is 16 residues. The CDR3, as DNA: TGTGCCAGCAGCTTTCGAAGACAGGGGACGACCGGGGAGCTGTTTTTT. As protein: CASSFRRQGTTGELFF. The variable domain in full, completed from reference TRBV7-2 and TRBJ2-2, reads GAGVSQSPSNKVTEKGKDVELRCDPISGHTALYWYRQSLGQGLEFLIYFQGNSAPDKSGLPSDRFSAERTGGSVSTLTIQRTQQEDSAVYLCASSFRRQGTTGELFFGEGSRLTVL.

The genes are TRBV7-2 and TRBJ1-1, with D tentatively TRBD1 (5 bases). CDR1 is SGHTA, CDR2 FQGNSA, per germline. The CDR3 runs to 15 residues. Trimming took off 8 bases at V and 4 bases at J, with 20 bases between the two ends. The CDR3 spells CASFKQRGGITEAFF. DNA for the CDR3: TGTGCCAGCTTTAAACAGAGGGGAGGTATCACTGAAGCTTTCTTT. The whole variable domain, remainder taken from reference TRBV7-2 and TRBJ1-1, is GAGVSQSPSNKVTEKGKDVELRCDPISGHTALYWYRQSLGQGLEFLIYFQGNSAPDKSGLPSDRFSAERTGGSVSTLTIQRTQQEDSAVYLCASFKQRGGITEAFFGQGTRLTVV.

This sequence joins TRBV7-8 and TRBJ2-7; TRBD2 might be the D (6 bases). There are 15 residues in the CDR3. V shed 5 bases and J shed 0 bases, with 14 bases lying between them. Germline CDR1 and CDR2: SGHVS and FQNEAQ. The chain's CDR3 is CASSREGLHSYEQYF. CDR3 in DNA: TGTGCCAGCAGCCGAGAGGGACTGCACTCCTACGAGCAGTACTTC.

CDR3 protein: CASSLGFQKGGAYEQYF. The CDR3 DNA reads TGTGCCAGCAGCTTAGGCTTTCAAAAGGGGGGGGCCTACGAGCAGTACTTC. The chain carries TRBV7-8 and TRBJ2-7; tentative D call: TRBD2 (7 bases). Germline V CDR1 and CDR2: SGHVS, FQNEAQ. This CDR3 is 17 amino acids long. Trimming removed 1 base from V and 2 bases from J, with 18 bases in between.

V is TRBV19 and J is TRBJ1-1; 11 nucleotides match TRBD1. Germline V lookup: CDR1 LNHDA, CDR2 SQIVND (reference sequence). The ends lost 6 bases at V and 1 base at J; junction bases unmatched: 7. The CDR3 extends over 16 amino acids. The DNA of the CDR3 is TGTGCCAGTAGAACCGGGACAGGGGGGTCGAACACTGAAGCTTTCTTT. This encodes CASRTGTGGSNTEAFF.

V gene TRBV5-5 combines with J gene TRBJ1-2; D may be TRBD1 (6 bases). Between the trimmed V and J ends, which lost 1 base and 3 bases, there was a span of 13 bases. Germline values: CDR1 SGHKS, CDR2 YYEKEE (reference sequence). The length of the CDR3 is 15 residues. CDR3 nucleotide sequence: TGTGCCAGCAGCTTGTTGGGACACGCAGACTATGGCTACACCTTC. Its protein is CASSLLGHADYGYTF.

The table lists this clone with a count of one. The J gene is TRBJ2-1, the V gene TRBV6-6; 8 bases agree with TRBD2. Germline V gene sequence: CDR1 MNHNY, CDR2 SVGAGI (reference sequence). This CDR3 is built from 15 residues. The ends lost 6 bases at V and 4 bases at J; junction bases unmatched: 8. CDR3 loop: CASSTAGAGYNEQFF. CDR3 DNA sequence: TGTGCCAGCAGCACAGCGGGAGCAGGGTACAATGAGCAGTTCTTC.

The rearrangement uses TRBV6-5 and TRBJ1-5, with D maybe TRBD1 (5 bases). CDR1 and CDR2 (germline): MNHEY, SVGAGI. The CDR3 loop spans 14 amino acids. V was shortened by 6 bases and J by 7 bases, with 16 bases between the two germline ends. The CDR3 nucleotides read TGTGCCAGCAGACAGGTTTTAGTTGGCCAGCCCCAGCATTTT. This codes for CASRQVLVGQPQHF.

This clone was observed a few times. J is TRBJ1-2 and V is TRBV2; D is unclear. V gave up 4 bases and J gave up 3 bases, with 6 bases separating them. The CDR3 is made up of 12 amino acids. Germline V lookup: CDR1 SNHLY, CDR2 FYNNEI. CDR3 sequence: CASSVLDYGYTF. Here the CDR3 DNA reads TGTGCCAGCAGTGTCCTCGACTATGGCTACACCTTC.

The chain recombines TRBV6-5 with TRBJ1-4, with D possibly TRBD1 on 6 matching bases. Germline V gene sequence: CDR1 MNHEY, CDR2 SVGAGI. CDR3 length: 15 amino acids. V lost 1 base to trimming and J lost 6 bases, with 12 bases between them. The CDR3 coding sequence is TGTGCCAGCAGTTACTTCGGGAAGGGGGATGAAAAACTGTTTTTT. This encodes CASSYFGKGDEKLFF.

The chain is built from TRBV30 and TRBJ1-4, with D possibly being TRBD1 (5 bases). Germline loops: CDR1 GTSNPN, CDR2 SVGIG (reference sequence). V was shortened by 0 bases and J by 8 bases, with 7 bases between the two germline ends. The CDR3 consists of 12 residues. CDR3 sequence reads: CAWSVQVEKLFF. As DNA, the CDR3 is TGTGCCTGGAGTGTACAGGTGGAAAAACTGTTTTTT.

The chain couples TRBV7-9 to TRBJ2-2; 8 bases agree with TRBD2. In germline, CDR1 is SEHNR, CDR2 FQNEAQ (reference sequence). The V and J ends lost 6 bases and 1 base, in that order; junction bases with no gene match: 7. This CDR3 region has 16 residues. CDR3 protein: CASRASGSVNTGELFF. CDR3 in DNA: TGTGCCAGCAGGGCTAGCGGGTCCGTGAACACCGGGGAGCTGTTTTTT.

The V and J genes are TRBV18 and TRBJ1-1, with TRBD1 as a possible D gene (5 bases). With 3 bases removed from V and 1 base from J, the gap between germline ends came to 15 bases. CDR3 length: 16 amino acids. Germline V gene lookup returns CDR1 KGHSH and CDR2 LQKENI. Written as DNA, the CDR3 is TGTGCCAGCTCACCTTCAGGGTCGGCCCGGAACACTGAAGCTTTCTTT. This translates into CASSPSGSARNTEAFF.

The chain combines TRBV5-8 with TRBJ1-1; D might be TRBD1 (5 bases). This CDR3 contains 14 residues. The ends were cut back, 4 bases at V and 6 bases at J, with 16 bases in the middle. CDR1 is SGHTS and CDR2 is YDEGEE in the germline V gene. CDR3 coding DNA: TGTGCCAGCAGCATGGACCGAAGGACATCTGAAGCTTTCTTT. Protein product: CASSMDRRTSEAFF.

This rearrangement joins TRBV10-2 to TRBJ1-6, with TRBD1 identical over 9 bases. Germline CDR1 WSHSY, CDR2 SAAADI. This CDR3 is 16 amino acids long. J gave up 7 bases and V 7 bases, and 11 bases lay outside the gene matches. The CDR3 coding sequence is TGCGCCAGCAATAGACCGGGACAGGGCCCCAATTCACCCCTCCACTTT. Encoded protein: CASNRPGQGPNSPLHF.

This clone was found once. The chain joins TRBV6-5 to TRBJ1-2, with D possibly matching TRBD1 (6 bases). CDR1 MNHEY and CDR2 SVGAGI come from the germline V gene. The CDR3 runs to 14 residues. V was shortened by 6 bases and J by 3 bases, with 14 bases between the two germline ends. The CDR3 nucleotides read TGTGCCAGCAGCCCCGGACAGCCTTACTATGGCTACACCTTC. Translated, it gives CASSPGQPYYGYTF.

CDR3 in DNA: TGTGCCAGTAGTATTCGCGGTCGCGGGAGACCCGGGGAGCTGTTTTTT. Translated: CASSIRGRGRPGELFF. The chain is built from TRBV19 and TRBJ2-2, with TRBD2 identical over 7 bases. Germline trimming cut 3 bases from V and 6 bases from J; bases unmatched to any gene: 10. From germline, CDR1 is LNHDA and CDR2 SQIVND (reference sequence). The CDR3 loop spans 16 amino acids.

The rearrangement uses TRBV5-1 and TRBJ2-7, with a possible D match to TRBD1 (5 bases). V shed 4 bases and J shed 2 bases, with 10 bases lying between them. Germline loops: CDR1 SGHRS, CDR2 YFSETQ. CDR3 length: 13 residues. CDR3 sequence (DNA): TGCGCCAGCAGCCCAGGGTTCCCCTACGAGCAGTACTTC. Encoded protein: CASSPGFPYEQYF.

The chain is built from TRBV5-6 and TRBJ2-7, with 7 bases that match TRBD2. The CDR3 is made up of 14 amino acids. Germline assignment: CDR1 SGHDT and CDR2 YYEEEE. Trimming took 2 bases from V and 0 from J; bases not matched to a gene: 2. DNA for the CDR3: TGTGCCAGCAGCTTACTAGCGAACTCCTACGAGCAGTACTTC. It encodes CASSLLANSYEQYF.

V is TRBV12-3 or TRBV12-4 and J is TRBJ1-1; no firm D call. The CDR3 has 13 residues. The V gene lost 2 bases and the J gene lost 5 bases, with 9 bases spanning the gap. CDR3 in amino acids: CASSLSGGTEAFF. The CDR3 bases are TGTGCCAGCAGTTTAAGCGGTGGGACTGAAGCTTTCTTT.